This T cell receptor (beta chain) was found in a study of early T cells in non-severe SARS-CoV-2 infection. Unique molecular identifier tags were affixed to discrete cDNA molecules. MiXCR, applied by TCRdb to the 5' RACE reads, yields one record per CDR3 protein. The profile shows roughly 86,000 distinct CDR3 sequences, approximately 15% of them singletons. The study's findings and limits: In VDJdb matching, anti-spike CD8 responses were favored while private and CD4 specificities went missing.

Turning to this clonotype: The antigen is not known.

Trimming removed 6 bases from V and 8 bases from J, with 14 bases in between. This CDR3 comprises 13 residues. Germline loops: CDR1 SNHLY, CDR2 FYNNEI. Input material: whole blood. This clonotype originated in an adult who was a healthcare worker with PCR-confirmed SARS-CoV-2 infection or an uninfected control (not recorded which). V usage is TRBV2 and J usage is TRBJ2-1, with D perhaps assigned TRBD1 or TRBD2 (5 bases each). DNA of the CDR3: TGTGCCAGCAGCAGGGAGCCTTTCGATGAGCAGTTCTTC. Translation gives CASSREPFDEQFF.